This T cell receptor beta chain was obtained from a study of T cells in Graves' hyperthyroidism and ophthalmopathy. TCR beta CDR3 region amplification was performed from RNA transcripts. TCR CDR3 underwent first-round RT-PCR with the HTBI primer set. Via MiXCR, TCRdb re-called the multiplex PCR reads, giving one row per CDR3 protein. The data contain hundreds of thousands of distinct CDR3 sequences, approximately 16% of them singletons. Together with thyroid ultrasound, orbital computed tomography, serum thyroxine and TRAb, clinical symptoms were used for diagnoses. The TCR originated in a woman aged 55-69 years with Graves' ophthalmopathy. Sequenced: blood.

The chain's CDR3 is CASSPPDRNTEAFF. The CDR3 nucleotides are TGTGCCAGCAGTCCGCCGGACAGAAACACTGAAGCTTTCTTT. The J gene is TRBJ1-1, the V gene TRBV27; TRBD1 is a possible D gene (6 bases). V lost 5 bases and J lost 2, with 12 bases in between. Germline-derived CDR1 and CDR2 are MNHEY and SMNVEV (reference sequence). The CDR3 loop spans 14 amino acids.